These 21 T cell receptor beta chains were all obtained from the same sample, sequenced in a study of shared clonotypes between healthy human individuals. Here immunoSEQ multiplex PCR was the method, and the copy in TCRdb shows in-frame clones only, minus some. Among roughly 1 million clones listed, approximately 68% were seen once. Input material: memory CD4+ T cells sorted from blood. The subset here: CD45RA-negative fraction. The receptors were gathered from a man younger than 35 in good health.

The rearrangement uses TRBV6-1 and TRBJ1-2; no clear D gene. Germline CDR1 is MNHNS and CDR2 is SASEGT. V gave up 5 bases and J gave up 8 bases, with 12 bases separating them. The CDR3 has 12 amino acids. The CDR3 loop is CASSPDSRGYTF. The CDR3 DNA sequence: TGTGCCAGCAGTCCCGATAGTCGGGGCTACACCTTC.

The chain has TRBV9 and TRBJ2-3; no clear D. The CDR3 loop spans 13 amino acids. Trimming shortened V by 2 bases and J by 2 bases, and 6 bases separated the two germline ends. Looked up from germline, CDR1 is SGDLS and CDR2 is YYNGEE. The CDR3 coding sequence is TGTGCCAGCAGCGTTGTCCCCACAGATACGCAGTATTTT. Its protein product is CASSVVPTDTQYF.

On this clone itself: Other DNA sequences within the sample encode an identical CDR3. The chain uses TRBV5-1 and TRBJ1-4; D perhaps matches TRBD1 (5 bases). In germline, CDR1 is SGHRS, CDR2 YFSETQ. V lost 0 bases, J lost 8 bases, and 11 bases lay in between. The CDR3 totals 14 residues. CDR3 in amino acids: CASSLGGFNEKLFF. The DNA of the CDR3 is TGCGCCAGCAGCTTGGGGGGGTTTAACGAAAAACTGTTTTTT.

V gene TRBV19 combines with J gene TRBJ1-4; weak D call: TRBD1 (6 bases). Trimming left V 6 bases short and J 4 bases short, with 12 bases between. CDR3 length equals 14 residues. From germline, CDR1 is LNHDA and CDR2 SQIVND (reference sequence). CDR3 coding DNA: TGTGCCAGTAGGCAGACAGGCGTTAATGAAAAACTGTTTTTT. Translated: CASRQTGVNEKLFF. The whole variable domain, filled in from reference TRBV19 and TRBJ1-4, reads DGGITQSPKYLFRKEGQNVTLSCEQNLNHDAMYWYRQDPGQGLRLIYYSQIVNDFQKGDIAEGYSVSREKKESFPLTVTSAQKNPTAFYLCASRQTGVNEKLFFGSGTQLSVL.

This clone was counted ten times or more. The V gene is TRBV9, the J gene TRBJ2-5, with a weak D call TRBD1 (6 bases). CDR3 length equals 13 residues. Germline loops: CDR1 SGDLS, CDR2 YYNGEE. Trimming removed 5 bases from V and 5 bases from J, with 13 bases in between. The CDR3 sequence: CASSGGPLETQYF. DNA for the CDR3: TGTGCCAGCAGTGGGGGCCCTTTGGAGACCCAGTACTTC.

This rearrangement joins TRBV6-5 to TRBJ2-2, with a tentative D call TRBD1 (5 bases). Germline CDR1 reads MNHEY; CDR2 reads SVGAGI. CDR3 length equals 15 residues. V lost 7 bases to trimming and J lost 6 bases, with 18 bases between them. Here the CDR3 reads CASTNTRQFSGELFF. Here the CDR3 DNA reads TGTGCCAGCACCAACACCAGACAGTTTTCCGGGGAGCTGTTTTTT.

The V and J genes are TRBV6-4 and TRBJ2-3, with D tentatively TRBD2 (6 bases). The V end was cut by 3 bases, the J end by 4 bases, with 14 bases between. Germline V gene lookup returns CDR1 MRHNA and CDR2 SNTAGT. The CDR3 runs 15 residues. CDR3 sequence: CASSEYYLAADTQYF. The CDR3 DNA follows: TGTGCCAGCAGTGAGTACTACTTAGCGGCAGATACGCAGTATTTT.

The chain uses TRBV6-1 and TRBJ2-1; 8 nucleotides align to TRBD2. J gave up 4 bases and V 8 bases, and 7 bases lay outside the gene matches. The CDR3 runs 14 residues. CDR1 is MNHNS, CDR2 SASEGT, per germline. CDR3 sequence reads: CASDSSGLYNEQFF. Written as DNA, the CDR3 is TGTGCCAGCGACTCTAGCGGGCTATACAATGAGCAGTTCTTC.

This chain uses TRBV25-1 with TRBJ2-2; unclear D gene. Deletions cut 3 bases from V and 2 bases from J, with 13 bases between. The germline V gene has CDR1 MGHDK and CDR2 SYGVNS. The CDR3 has 16 amino acids. The CDR3 reads CASSDPNRPNTGELFF. DNA of the CDR3: TGTGCCAGCAGTGATCCAAACAGACCTAACACCGGGGAGCTGTTTTTT.

The chain couples TRBV5-1 to TRBJ2-3; 8 bases agree with TRBD1. The germline CDR1 and CDR2 sequences are SGHRS and YFSETQ. The CDR3 totals 15 residues. Trimming removed 3 bases from V and 5 bases from J; junction bases left unmatched: 8. Here the CDR3 reads CASSSQGARGDTQYF. The CDR3 bases are TGCGCCAGCAGCTCTCAGGGGGCGCGGGGAGATACGCAGTATTTT.

The chain links TRBV19 to TRBJ2-7; D is undetermined. Per germline, CDR1 LNHDA and CDR2 SQIVND (reference sequence). V was shortened by 3 bases and J by 3 bases, with 15 bases between the two germline ends. This CDR3 comprises 15 residues. This chain's CDR3 is CASSIEAGSNYEQYF. CDR3 DNA sequence: TGTGCCAGTAGTATTGAGGCAGGCTCTAACTACGAGCAGTACTTC.

The chain couples TRBV7-8 to TRBJ2-7; tentative D call: TRBD1 (5 bases). The CDR3 consists of 16 residues. CDR1 SGHVS and CDR2 FQNEAQ come from the germline V gene. Deletions cut 2 bases from V and 2 bases from J, with 16 bases between. Here the CDR3 reads CASSLWVTKGPYEQYF. The CDR3 region has the DNA TGTGCCAGCAGCTTATGGGTCACCAAGGGGCCCTACGAGCAGTACTTC.

There are a few counts of this clone. The chain combines TRBV2 with TRBJ1-2, with D unresolved. This CDR3 comprises 12 residues. V lost 8 bases and J lost 6, with 13 bases in between. Germline lookup yields CDR1 SNHLY and CDR2 FYNNEI. The CDR3 DNA follows: TGTGCCAGCGGAGGCCAGCCCCATGGCTACACCTTC. Translated: CASGGQPHGYTF.

This chain uses TRBV7-9 with TRBJ2-7; TRBD2 matches 9 bases. V was clipped by 3 bases and J by 5 bases; unmatched bases: 5. The CDR3 is made up of 14 amino acids. The V gene's germline CDR1 is SEHNR and CDR2 FQNEAQ (reference sequence). The CDR3 region is CASSFGTSSDEQYF. The CDR3, as DNA: TGTGCCAGCAGCTTCGGGACTAGCAGCGACGAGCAGTACTTC.

This clone was detected once. The chain carries TRBV2 and TRBJ1-1; possibly TRBD1 for D (5 bases). The CDR3 totals 13 residues. Trimming took off 4 bases at V and 7 bases at J, with 13 bases between the two ends. Germline V gene data show CDR1 as SNHLY and CDR2 as FYNNEI. CDR3 region: CASSVSGSSEAFF. Written as DNA, the CDR3 is TGTGCCAGCAGTGTTTCAGGGTCCAGTGAAGCTTTCTTT.

The CDR3 DNA reads as TGTGCCAGCAGTGAAGGGAGGGCAGCGTCCTATAATTCACCCCTCCACTTT. Translation gives CASSEGRAASYNSPLHF. The genes are TRBV25-1 and TRBJ1-6; D not resolved. V dropped 2 bases and J dropped 1 base, with 12 bases sitting between them. The CDR3 spans 17 residues. Per the germline V gene, CDR1 is MGHDK and CDR2 is SYGVNS.

The chain joins TRBV28 to TRBJ1-2; D is perhaps TRBD1 (6 bases). The CDR3 sequence is 17 residues long. V lost 8 bases and J 8 bases, leaving 30 bases between the germline ends. Germline V lookup: CDR1 MDHEN, CDR2 SYDVKM. The CDR3 DNA reads as TGTGCCAGCGCGGCGCACGACGCCGGACAGATCTTCGGGGGCTACACCTTC. Protein sequence: CASAAHDAGQIFGGYTF.

The CDR3 loop reads CASSTTGNTEAFF. DNA of the CDR3: TGTGCCAGCAGTACGACAGGGAACACTGAAGCTTTCTTT. The genes are TRBV2 and TRBJ1-1; possibly TRBD1 for D (6 bases). Germline V gene lookup returns CDR1 SNHLY and CDR2 FYNNEI. Trimming took off 5 bases at V and 1 base at J, with 8 bases between the two ends. There are 13 residues in the CDR3.

This chain uses TRBV30 with TRBJ1-1; D might be TRBD1 (6 bases). The CDR3 spans 13 residues. Germline CDR1 reads GTSNPN; CDR2 reads SVGIG (reference sequence). The V end was cut by 4 bases, the J end by 8 bases, with 17 bases between. In DNA form, the CDR3 reads TGTGCCTGGACCTCCCGAGCCGGGACAGAAGCTTTCTTT. It codes for CAWTSRAGTEAFF.

This clone was observed a handful of times. The gene calls are TRBV11-2 and TRBJ2-1; D is undetermined. CDR1 and CDR2 from the germline V gene are SGHAT and FQNNGV. The V gene lost 4 bases and the J gene lost 12 bases, with 10 bases spanning the gap. This CDR3 has 11 amino acids. CDR3 nucleotides: TGTGCCAGCAGCTCGGCCCCTGCGCAGTTCTTC. Its translation: CASSSAPAQFF.

The V and J genes are TRBV7-2 and TRBJ1-2, with TRBD1 matching over 7 bases. From germline, CDR1 is SGHTA and CDR2 FQGNSA. J gave up 2 bases and V 5 bases, and 8 bases lay outside the gene matches. The CDR3 has 15 residues. CDR3 nucleotide sequence: TGTGCCAGCAGCACATCCGGGACAGTGAACTATGGCTACACCTTC. This translates into CASSTSGTVNYGYTF.